This is a list of T cell receptor beta chains from one sample in a study. TCRdb used MiXCR to reprocess the RT-PCR reads, holding one entry per CDR3 protein. The sample lists about 680,000 distinct CDR3 sequences, more than 13% seen once, with just over 3.5% in the top ten. Source material: memory CD4+ T cells from blood. All receptors derive from a female donor in good health, serving as a healthy control. Each CDR3 is given with its conserved first and last residue. A D gene is named only where the DNA matches it firmly. The size of a clone is reported for some rows only, either as once, few or many, or as a class for expanded clones.

clone_size: few
v_call: TRBV7-2
d_call: .
j_call: TRBJ2-4
cdr3_nt: TGTGCCAGCAGGGAAAGGACCAGTAGCATTCAGTACTTC
cdr3_aa: CASRERTSSIQYF

clone_size: .
v_call: TRBV6-5
d_call: .
j_call: TRBJ2-1
cdr3_nt: TGTGCCAGCAGTCCCACGACGAGGGGTGAGCAGTTCTTC
cdr3_aa: CASSPTTRGEQFF

clone_size: few
v_call: TRBV27
d_call: .
j_call: TRBJ1-1
cdr3_nt: TGTGCCAGCAGTTTATACAGGGTGGGCACTGAAGCTTTCTTT
cdr3_aa: CASSLYRVGTEAFF

clone_size: .
v_call: TRBV18
d_call: .
j_call: TRBJ2-2
cdr3_nt: TGTGCCAGCTCACGTAGACAGCCCGGGGAGCTGTTTTTT
cdr3_aa: CASSRRQPGELFF

clone_size: .
v_call: TRBV20-1
d_call: TRBD1
j_call: TRBJ1-4
cdr3_nt: TGCAGTGCTAGGGCCGGGACAGGGGGTGAAAAACTGTTTTTT
cdr3_aa: CSARAGTGGEKLFF

clone_size: .
v_call: TRBV5-1
d_call: .
j_call: TRBJ1-4
cdr3_nt: TGCGCCAGCAGCTTGGCGGATGGACGTGAGGAAAAACTGTTTTTT
cdr3_aa: CASSLADGREEKLFF

clone_size: .
v_call: TRBV28
d_call: TRBD1
j_call: TRBJ2-2
cdr3_nt: TGTGCCACTCTTGGACAGGGGGGATACGGGGAGCTGTTTTTT
cdr3_aa: CATLGQGGYGELFF

clone_size: few
v_call: TRBV18
d_call: TRBD2
j_call: TRBJ2-5
cdr3_nt: TGTGCCAGCTCACCACCGGGACTAGCGGGTGAGACCCAGTACTTC
cdr3_aa: CASSPPGLAGETQYF

clone_size: few
v_call: TRBV6-5
d_call: .
j_call: TRBJ1-5
cdr3_nt: TGTGCCAGCAGAAGGGGCTCATATAGCAATCAGCCCCAGCATTTT
cdr3_aa: CASRRGSYSNQPQHF

clone_size: few
v_call: TRBV20-1
d_call: .
j_call: TRBJ1-4
cdr3_nt: TGCAGTGCTAGGTGGGGGACCGAAAAACTGTTTTTT
cdr3_aa: CSARWGTEKLFF

clone_size: .
v_call: TRBV4-2
d_call: .
j_call: TRBJ2-5
cdr3_nt: TGTGCCAGCAGCCACATAGCGACAGGGAGGCCGGAGACCCAGTACTTC
cdr3_aa: CASSHIATGRPETQYF

clone_size: many
v_call: TRBV20-1
d_call: .
j_call: TRBJ2-1
cdr3_nt: TGCAGTGCTACAACTCGGCGCTCCTACAATGAGCAGTTCTTC
cdr3_aa: CSATTRRSYNEQFF

clone_size: .
v_call: TRBV20-1
d_call: TRBD2
j_call: TRBJ2-5
cdr3_nt: TGCAGTGCTACGAGACTAGCGGGTTCCCAAGAGACCCAGTACTTC
cdr3_aa: CSATRLAGSQETQYF

clone_size: many
v_call: TRBV6-6
d_call: .
j_call: TRBJ2-4
cdr3_nt: TGTGCCAGCAGTTACTCAGGAGCTGCTGAATACAAAAACATTCAGTACTTC
cdr3_aa: CASSYSGAAEYKNIQYF

clone_size: .
v_call: TRBV28
d_call: .
j_call: TRBJ1-1
cdr3_nt: TGTGCCAGCAGTTCAGGCGGCTCCCCGGGCACTGAAGCTTTCTTT
cdr3_aa: CASSSGGSPGTEAFF

clone_size: many
v_call: TRBV5-6
d_call: TRBD2
j_call: TRBJ2-1
cdr3_nt: TGTGCCAGCAGCGCCCGGACTAGCGGGTGGAATGAGCAGTTCTTC
cdr3_aa: CASSARTSGWNEQFF

clone_size: few
v_call: TRBV18
d_call: .
j_call: TRBJ2-1
cdr3_nt: TGTGCCAGCTCACCCGCCATCGGGGCAGGCCCTGCTGGCGATGAGCAGTTCTTC
cdr3_aa: CASSPAIGAGPAGDEQFF

clone_size: .
v_call: TRBV6-1
d_call: .
j_call: TRBJ1-4
cdr3_nt: TGTGCCAGCAGTGAAGATGGGGTAAGGCAGGAAAAACTGTTTTTT
cdr3_aa: CASSEDGVRQEKLFF

clone_size: .
v_call: TRBV12-3/TRBV12-4
d_call: .
j_call: TRBJ1-2
cdr3_nt: TGTGCCAGCAGCCCCGGACGGCACTATGGCTACACCTTC
cdr3_aa: CASSPGRHYGYTF

clone_size: few
v_call: TRBV20-1
d_call: TRBD1
j_call: TRBJ1-1
cdr3_nt: TGCAGTGCTAGAGAGACGAACAGGGGAAGGAACACTGAAGCTTTCTTT
cdr3_aa: CSARETNRGRNTEAFF

clone_size: many
v_call: TRBV20-1
d_call: TRBD1
j_call: TRBJ2-1
cdr3_nt: TGCAGTGCTAGAGCGCCGGGACAGGGGGGCGATGAGCAGTTCTTC
cdr3_aa: CSARAPGQGGDEQFF

clone_size: .
v_call: TRBV19
d_call: .
j_call: TRBJ2-7
cdr3_nt: TGTGCCAGTAGTAGGTCCGCGGGGTTTTATGACGAGCAGTACTTC
cdr3_aa: CASSRSAGFYDEQYF

clone_size: .
v_call: TRBV7-2
d_call: .
j_call: TRBJ2-7
cdr3_nt: TGTGCCAGCAGCTTAGGGGCAGGGCCCCACGAGCAGTACTTC
cdr3_aa: CASSLGAGPHEQYF

clone_size: few
v_call: TRBV11-2
d_call: TRBD1
j_call: TRBJ2-4
cdr3_nt: TGTGCCAGCAGCCCCGGGGACAGCTCAGCCAAAAACATTCAGTACTTC
cdr3_aa: CASSPGDSSAKNIQYF

clone_size: .
v_call: TRBV7-2
d_call: TRBD2
j_call: TRBJ2-1
cdr3_nt: TGTGCCAGCAGCTTAATGGCGGGGGTTTCCTACAATGAGCAGTTCTTC
cdr3_aa: CASSLMAGVSYNEQFF

clone_size: many
v_call: TRBV5-1
d_call: .
j_call: TRBJ1-5
cdr3_nt: TGCGCCAGCAGCTTGGCCGGGATTAGTGATCAGCCCCAGCATTTT
cdr3_aa: CASSLAGISDQPQHF

clone_size: .
v_call: TRBV6-2/TRBV6-3
d_call: .
j_call: TRBJ1-1
cdr3_nt: TGTGCCAGCAGTGACTTGGGGGGCACTGAAGCTTTCTTT
cdr3_aa: CASSDLGGTEAFF

clone_size: few
v_call: TRBV11-2
d_call: .
j_call: TRBJ2-3
cdr3_nt: TGTGCCAGCAGCCCGCGGGGCGGGAAGAACACAGATACGCAGTATTTT
cdr3_aa: CASSPRGGKNTDTQYF

clone_size: .
v_call: TRBV2
d_call: .
j_call: TRBJ1-2
cdr3_nt: TGTGCCAGCAGGGACGACCACTATGGCTACACCTTC
cdr3_aa: CASRDDHYGYTF

clone_size: few
v_call: TRBV15
d_call: .
j_call: TRBJ1-4
cdr3_nt: TGTGCCACCACCCATCTGGGGGAAAAACTGTTTTTT
cdr3_aa: CATTHLGEKLFF

clone_size: few
v_call: TRBV10-3
d_call: .
j_call: TRBJ2-3
cdr3_nt: TGTCCCATCAATCAGGGTACCTCTAGCACAGATACGCAGTATTTT
cdr3_aa: CPINQGTSSTDTQYF

clone_size: .
v_call: TRBV30
d_call: TRBD1
j_call: TRBJ1-3
cdr3_nt: TGTGCCTGGAGTGTCCGGACAGGGACTGGAAACACCATATATTTT
cdr3_aa: CAWSVRTGTGNTIYF

clone_size: many
v_call: TRBV7-3
d_call: TRBD2
j_call: TRBJ2-1
cdr3_nt: TGTGCCAGCAGCTTCGCGGGGGGGTTTGGCAATGAGCAGTTCTTC
cdr3_aa: CASSFAGGFGNEQFF

clone_size: .
v_call: TRBV20-1
d_call: TRBD1
j_call: TRBJ1-4
cdr3_nt: TGCAGTGCTAGAGATAATTCAGGGGGCTTTGGCGGGTTGGATGAAAAACTGTTTTTT
cdr3_aa: CSARDNSGGFGGLDEKLFF

clone_size: few
v_call: TRBV9
d_call: .
j_call: TRBJ1-2
cdr3_nt: TGTGCCAGCAGCGTAAACGGTCGGGAAGGCTATGGCTACACCTTC
cdr3_aa: CASSVNGREGYGYTF

clone_size: .
v_call: TRBV11-2
d_call: .
j_call: TRBJ1-1
cdr3_nt: TGTGCCAGCAGCTACGTGGATCTGAACACTGAAGCTTTCTTT
cdr3_aa: CASSYVDLNTEAFF

clone_size: .
v_call: TRBV30
d_call: .
j_call: TRBJ1-1
cdr3_nt: TGTGCCTGGATGAACAGATTGAACACTGAAGCTTTCTTT
cdr3_aa: CAWMNRLNTEAFF

clone_size: .
v_call: TRBV20-1
d_call: .
j_call: TRBJ1-3
cdr3_nt: TGCAGTGCTAGAAGAGGGCTGGGGGGAAACACCATATATTTT
cdr3_aa: CSARRGLGGNTIYF

clone_size: .
v_call: TRBV4-1
d_call: TRBD1
j_call: TRBJ1-5
cdr3_nt: TGCGCCAGCAGCCAAGGGACAGGGGGTGACAGCAATCAGCCCCAGCATTTT
cdr3_aa: CASSQGTGGDSNQPQHF

clone_size: few
v_call: TRBV20-1
d_call: TRBD1
j_call: TRBJ1-5
cdr3_nt: TGCAGTGCTAGAGAGGGAGGAGGGGGCGTAGGACAGCCCCAGCATTTT
cdr3_aa: CSAREGGGGVGQPQHF

clone_size: few
v_call: TRBV5-5
d_call: TRBD2
j_call: TRBJ2-7
cdr3_nt: TGTGCCAGCAGACCACGGGAGGGGGCCTACGAGCAGTACTTC
cdr3_aa: CASRPREGAYEQYF

clone_size: .
v_call: TRBV12-3/TRBV12-4
d_call: TRBD2
j_call: TRBJ2-1
cdr3_nt: TGTGCCAGCAGAATCGGGACTAGCGGAAACAATGAGCAGTTCTTC
cdr3_aa: CASRIGTSGNNEQFF

clone_size: few
v_call: TRBV5-1
d_call: .
j_call: TRBJ2-1
cdr3_nt: TGCGCCAGCAGCTTGGGGGGCGGGGATCAGGCTGAGCAGTTCTTC
cdr3_aa: CASSLGGGDQAEQFF

clone_size: few
v_call: TRBV5-8
d_call: .
j_call: TRBJ2-7
cdr3_nt: TGTGCCAGCAGCTTTTCAGGTTATGACGAGCAGTACTTC
cdr3_aa: CASSFSGYDEQYF

clone_size: few
v_call: TRBV7-9
d_call: TRBD2
j_call: TRBJ2-2
cdr3_nt: TGTGCCAGCAGACGCGGTCTAGCGGGAGGGAACACCGGGGAGCTGTTTTTT
cdr3_aa: CASRRGLAGGNTGELFF

clone_size: few
v_call: TRBV12-3/TRBV12-4
d_call: TRBD2
j_call: TRBJ2-1
cdr3_nt: TGTGCCAGCAGTTTGGGTTTACTAGCGGGAGATATCTACAATGAGCAGTTCTTC
cdr3_aa: CASSLGLLAGDIYNEQFF

clone_size: many
v_call: TRBV7-2
d_call: TRBD2
j_call: TRBJ2-3
cdr3_nt: TGTGCCAGCAGCCCTCTTCGACTAGCGGGTACAGATACGCAGTATTTT
cdr3_aa: CASSPLRLAGTDTQYF

clone_size: .
v_call: TRBV20-1
d_call: .
j_call: TRBJ2-2
cdr3_nt: TGCAGTGCTAGTGTGGGTCCCGGGGAGCTGTTTTTT
cdr3_aa: CSASVGPGELFF

clone_size: many
v_call: TRBV10-2
d_call: .
j_call: TRBJ1-5
cdr3_nt: TGCGCCAGCAATCAACAGAAGAATCAGCCCCAGCATTTT
cdr3_aa: CASNQQKNQPQHF

clone_size: many
v_call: TRBV20-1
d_call: .
j_call: TRBJ2-1
cdr3_nt: TGCAGTGCTAGAGAAGGGTCGGGGTCCTACAATGAGCAGTTCTTC
cdr3_aa: CSAREGSGSYNEQFF

clone_size: .
v_call: TRBV18
d_call: .
j_call: TRBJ2-5
cdr3_nt: TGTGCCAGCTCATCACGACAAACAGAGACCCAGTACTTC
cdr3_aa: CASSSRQTETQYF

clone_size: .
v_call: TRBV4-3
d_call: .
j_call: TRBJ2-7
cdr3_nt: TGCGCCAGCAGCCAAGAGGCAGGGGAGTACGAGCAGTACTTC
cdr3_aa: CASSQEAGEYEQYF

clone_size: .
v_call: TRBV25-1
d_call: .
j_call: TRBJ1-1
cdr3_nt: TGTGCCAGCGGACCAGGAGCGGCAGGGACTAAAGCTTTCTTT
cdr3_aa: CASGPGAAGTKAFF

clone_size: few
v_call: TRBV30
d_call: TRBD1
j_call: TRBJ1-5
cdr3_nt: TGTGCCTGGAGTTTTTCCACAGGGGAAGGGCCCCAGCATTTT
cdr3_aa: CAWSFSTGEGPQHF